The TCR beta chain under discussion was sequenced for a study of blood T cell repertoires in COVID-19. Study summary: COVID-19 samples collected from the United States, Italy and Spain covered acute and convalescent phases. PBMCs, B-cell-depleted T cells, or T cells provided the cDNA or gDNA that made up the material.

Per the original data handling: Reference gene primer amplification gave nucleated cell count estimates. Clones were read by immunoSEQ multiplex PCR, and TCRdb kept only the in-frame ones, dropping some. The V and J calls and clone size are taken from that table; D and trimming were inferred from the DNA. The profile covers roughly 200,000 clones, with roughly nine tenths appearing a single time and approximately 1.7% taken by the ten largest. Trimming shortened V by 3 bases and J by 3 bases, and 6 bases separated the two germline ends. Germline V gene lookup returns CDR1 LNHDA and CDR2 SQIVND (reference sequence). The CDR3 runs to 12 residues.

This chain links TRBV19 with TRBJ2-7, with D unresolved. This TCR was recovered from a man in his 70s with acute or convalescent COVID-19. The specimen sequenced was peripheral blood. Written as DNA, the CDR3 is TGTGCCAGTAGTATGGAGAGCTACGAGCAGTACTTC. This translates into CASSMESYEQYF.